What follows is one T cell receptor beta chain and its context. The clone's antigen remains unknown. No much larger clone is present one base from it, and per-base qualities are unavailable. Spanning cysteine to phenylalanine, the CDR3 consists of 12 amino acids. This entry keeps only the CDR3 DNA: 36 bases, framed from base 1. Between the V and J ends, shortened by 5 bases and 0 bases respectively, the junction contains 5 bases. Sequences SGHVS (CDR1) and FQNEAQ (CDR2) are obtained from the germline V gene. Whole blood was collected in K2EDTA tubes by collaborating institutions according to the institutions' own protocols. For TCRbeta analysis, collaborator samples were shipped as frozen whole blood, as isolated PBMCs, or as DNA extracted from either sample type. These data belong to a study of blood T cell repertoires in COVID-19 (dated by TCRdb to 2018 to 2020). Regarding the research as a whole: Collaborator samples came from the United States, Italy and Spain and covered acute and convalescent phases of COVID-19. Nearly every sample came with metadata listing a de-identified subject ID, COVID-19 status, age in years and sex. The prospective study material was composed of cDNA or gDNA derived from T cells, B-cell-depleted T cells, or PBMCs. Samples came from the ongoing ImmuneRACE study (first 160 participants) plus 1,254 subjects from 6 global collaborators. The repertoires were released in a freely available public database intended as a resource for research on the immune response to SARS-CoV-2. Where available, HLA class I and class II types were obtained from metadata supplied by the sample provider rather than from assay-based typing. Subjects who had been exposed to COVID-19, were actively infected with it, or had recovered from it provided the deeply sampled blood TCRbeta repertoires that made up the dataset.

The immunoSEQ Assay, a bias-controlled multiplex PCR, was used to amplify TCRbeta CDR3 regions from genomic DNA. In the paper's pipeline: The number of nucleated cells in each sample was estimated from the amplification of reference gene primers within the assay. Sequence reads were collapsed and filtered to measure the absolute abundance of every unique TCRbeta CDR3 rearrangement. For each sample, productive Simpson clonality was calculated by taking the square root of Simpson's diversity index across productive rearrangements. This immuneACCESS table, as held by TCRdb, lists in-frame sequences with V and J called but not all clones. Of the missing ones, under half trace to an unresolved V gene in checked studies; the others have no known cause. For V, J and clone size, that table is used; D and trimming come from the DNA. Within this sample are 150,000 or so clones, with 70% to 85% of them counted one time only. The biggest ten clones account for 25% to 30% of the sample.

Overall study outcomes, separate from this receptor: How much clinical and demographic metadata was included differed by source and by participant, and the metadata was provided uncurated.

The sequenced material came from peripheral blood. The chain couples TRBV7-8 to TRBJ2-7; no confident D gene assignment can be made. The receptor was isolated from a woman aged 60 to 75 with acute or convalescent COVID-19. The CDR3 has the sequence CASSLSSYEQYF. The bases read TGTGCCAGCAGCCTGAGCTCCTACGAGCAGTACTTC.